This T cell receptor beta chain was sequenced during a study of spatial heterogeneity in lung cancer. Looking at the study overall: As counted in raw reads, each unique TCR and UMI combination appeared more than ten times on average.

Study conclusions and caveats: Mutation tallies in tumors tracked expanded intratumoral alpha and beta TCR counts.

Every TCR cDNA molecule carried a tag that served as a unique molecular identifier. Via MiXCR, TCRdb re-called the 5' RACE reads, giving one row per CDR3 protein. This sample has roughly 5,100 distinct CDR3 sequences, with roughly 8.7% found just once. This clonotype turned up a few times. Its antigen remains unknown. Time point: sample taken at primary tumor resection. Unsorted tumor, nontumor lung tissue or cryopreserved PBMC supplied the whole RNA. With 6 bases removed from V and 2 bases from J, the gap between germline ends came to 16 bases. CDR1 and CDR2 (germline): SGDLS, YYNGEE. The CDR3 runs to 15 residues.

The chain carries TRBV9 and TRBJ2-3; the D gene is possibly TRBD2 (5 bases). The sequencing used lung tumor tissue, collected at surgery. The source of this sequence is a female donor with early-stage non-small cell lung cancer. The CDR3 nucleotides read TGTGCCAGCAACGTCGGACTCCACAACACAGATACGCAGTATTTT. It codes for CASNVGLHNTDTQYF.